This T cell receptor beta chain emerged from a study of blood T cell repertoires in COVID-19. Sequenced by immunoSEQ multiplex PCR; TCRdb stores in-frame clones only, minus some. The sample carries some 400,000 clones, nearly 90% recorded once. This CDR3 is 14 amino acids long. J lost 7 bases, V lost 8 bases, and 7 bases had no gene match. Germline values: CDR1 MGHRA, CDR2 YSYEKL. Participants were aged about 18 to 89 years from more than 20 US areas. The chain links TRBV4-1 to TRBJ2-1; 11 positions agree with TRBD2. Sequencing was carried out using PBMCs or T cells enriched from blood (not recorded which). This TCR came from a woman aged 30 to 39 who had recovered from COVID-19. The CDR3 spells CASGVAGGLNEQFF. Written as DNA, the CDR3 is TGCGCCAGCGGTGTAGCGGGGGGGCTTAATGAGCAGTTCTTC.